Listed below are T cell receptor beta chains from one sample, sequenced in a study of PD-1 blockade in classical Hodgkin lymphoma. TCRdb's table, derived via immunoSEQ multiplex PCR, lists solely in-frame clones and lacks some. This repertoire shows 20,000 to 25,000 clones, approximately 77% found once; its top ten account for 22%. The sequences come from peripheral blood mononuclear cells (PBMCs), collected before the fourth cycle of nivolumab. The receptors come from a human donor with classical Hodgkin lymphoma. Each CDR3 is given with its conserved first and last residue. A D gene is named only where the DNA matches it firmly. Rows may omit the clone size; those that give it use once, few, many or a size class.

TRBJ1-5 | NA | NA | TRBV15 | CATSAGQGPQPQHF | TGTGCCACCAGTGCGGGCCAGGGGCCCCAGCCCCAGCATTTT
TRBJ1-6 | NA | medium-sized | TRBV7-9 | CASSFGQGGSPLHF | TGTGCCAGCAGCTTCGGTCAGGGTGGTTCACCCCTCCACTTT
TRBJ2-3 | NA | NA | TRBV2 | CASSVGFRDTQYF | TGTGCCAGCAGTGTGGGGTTCAGAGATACGCAGTATTTT
TRBJ1-4 | NA | NA | TRBV15 | CATSRIGTPATNEKLFF | TGTGCCACCAGCAGAATCGGGACTCCTGCAACTAATGAAAAACTGTTTTTT
TRBJ2-7 | TRBD1 | NA | TRBV6-6 | CASSSGTGGYEQYF | TGTGCCAGCAGTTCCGGGACAGGGGGTTACGAGCAGTACTTC
TRBJ2-7 | NA | NA | TRBV7-8 | CASSYGLDSYEQYF | TGTGCCAGCAGCTACGGACTGGATTCCTACGAGCAGTACTTC
TRBJ1-1 | NA | NA | TRBV14 | CASSQESENTEAFF | TGTGCCAGCAGCCAAGAATCAGAGAACACTGAAGCTTTCTTT
TRBJ2-1 | TRBD1 | NA | TRBV11-3 | CASSARGGQGQGYYNEQFF | TGTGCCAGCAGCGCACGAGGGGGACAGGGACAGGGGTACTACAATGAGCAGTTCTTC
TRBJ1-1 | NA | NA | TRBV9 | CASSVGLGGMNTEAFF | TGTGCCAGCAGCGTTGGGTTGGGGGGAATGAACACTGAAGCTTTCTTT
TRBJ2-7 | NA | NA | TRBV27 | CASSFGLTYEQYF | TGTGCCAGCAGTTTTGGCCTTACCTACGAGCAGTACTTC
TRBJ2-7 | TRBD2 | NA | TRBV5-1 | CASSYPGLADNSYEQYF | TGCGCCAGCAGCTATCCGGGACTAGCGGATAACTCCTACGAGCAGTACTTC
TRBJ1-1 | NA | NA | TRBV7-2 | CASSLDRATVAFF | TGTGCCAGCAGCTTAGATAGGGCTACGGTAGCTTTCTTT
TRBJ2-7 | NA | NA | TRBV10-3 | CAISESNPLYEQYF | TGTGCCATCAGTGAGTCTAACCCCCTCTACGAGCAGTACTTC
TRBJ1-5 | NA | NA | TRBV28 | CASSSLNQPQHF | TGTGCCAGCAGTTCACTAAATCAGCCCCAGCATTTT
TRBJ2-3 | NA | NA | TRBV7-9 | CASSLWADTQYF | TGTGCCAGCAGCTTATGGGCAGATACGCAGTATTTT
TRBJ2-5 | NA | NA | TRBV14 | CASSQDSWGTQYF | TGTGCCAGCAGCCAAGACTCCTGGGGGACCCAGTACTTC
TRBJ2-5 | NA | NA | TRBV5-1 | CASSPAEGQMETQYF | TGCGCCAGCAGCCCTGCTGAGGGCCAGATGGAGACCCAGTACTTC
TRBJ1-1 | NA | NA | TRBV30 | CAWSAGLDTEAFF | TGTGCCTGGAGTGCCGGGTTGGACACTGAAGCTTTCTTT
TRBJ2-7 | TRBD2 | NA | TRBV4-1 | CASSRYSSGRASYEQYF | TGCGCCAGCAGCCGATATTCTAGCGGAAGGGCGTCCTACGAGCAGTACTTC
TRBJ2-7 | TRBD1 | NA | TRBV19 | CASSSGQGLSYEQYF | TGTGCCAGTAGTTCGGGACAGGGATTGTCCTACGAGCAGTACTTC
TRBJ1-4 | TRBD1 | NA | TRBV5-1 | CASSLSTGVANEKLFF | TGCGCCAGCAGCTTGTCGACAGGGGTGGCTAATGAAAAACTGTTTTTT
TRBJ1-1 | NA | NA | TRBV29-1 | CSLVRARDTEAFF | TGCAGCTTGGTTAGGGCGCGGGACACTGAAGCTTTCTTT
TRBJ2-7 | TRBD2 | NA | TRBV5-1 | CASNFGLAGKTYEQYF | TGCGCCAGCAACTTCGGACTAGCGGGAAAAACCTACGAGCAGTACTTC
TRBJ2-5 | NA | many | TRBV6-5 | CARSKTQYF | TGTGCTAGGAGTAAGACCCAGTACTTC
TRBJ2-7 | NA | NA | TRBV4-2 | CASSQDFGRGFSYEQYF | TGTGCCAGCAGCCAAGATTTCGGGCGGGGATTCTCCTACGAGCAGTACTTC
TRBJ1-3 | NA | NA | TRBV6-1 | CASSEVYPGQWINTIYF | TGTGCCAGCAGTGAAGTATATCCGGGCCAGTGGATAAACACCATATATTTT
TRBJ1-1 | NA | once | TRBV19 | CASSPSAGNTEAFF | TGTGCCAGTAGTCCTTCCGCGGGTAACACTGAAGCTTTCTTT
TRBJ2-1 | TRBD2 | NA | TRBV14 | CASSPRPSGYNEQFF | TGTGCCAGCAGCCCCAGGCCTAGCGGCTACAATGAGCAGTTCTTC
TRBJ2-3 | NA | NA | TRBV4-1 | CASSQDGGGGLTDTQYF | TGCGCCAGCAGCCAAGATGGAGGGGGGGGCCTTACAGATACGCAGTATTTT
TRBJ2-7 | NA | NA | TRBV25-1 | CASSGTGSSYEQYF | TGTGCCAGTAGTGGTACAGGGTCCTCCTACGAGCAGTACTTC
TRBJ1-2 | NA | once | TRBV30 | CAWKVNYGYTF | TGTGCCTGGAAGGTTAACTATGGCTACACCTTC
TRBJ1-2 | TRBD1 | NA | TRBV19 | CASTGQGVTLGGYTF | TGTGCCTCAACTGGACAGGGCGTAACCCTAGGCGGCTACACCTTC
TRBJ1-2 | NA | NA | TRBV19 | CASSIEPGEFYGYTF | TGTGCCAGTAGTATAGAGCCAGGGGAATTCTATGGCTACACCTTC
TRBJ1-1 | NA | NA | TRBV11-3 | CASSPVETFGAGTYTEAFF | TGTGCCAGCAGCCCCGTCGAGACATTCGGGGCCGGAACCTACACTGAAGCTTTCTTT
TRBJ2-3 | TRBD2 | NA | TRBV11-2 | CASSLGAGAWTDTQYF | TGTGCCAGCAGCTTAGGAGCGGGGGCATGGACAGATACGCAGTATTTT
TRBJ2-3 | TRBD2 | NA | TRBV11-3 | CASSVGTTMGTDTQYF | TGTGCCAGCAGCGTCGGGACTACCATGGGCACAGATACGCAGTATTTT
TRBJ1-2 | NA | NA | TRBV19 | CASSMSGRNYGYTF | TGTGCCAGTAGTATGTCGGGCAGAAACTATGGCTACACCTTC
TRBJ1-5 | NA | NA | TRBV6-1 | CASSAKTALAFLSNQPQHF | TGTGCCAGCAGTGCAAAGACAGCCCTTGCCTTCCTGAGCAATCAGCCCCAGCATTTT
TRBJ2-2 | NA | NA | TRBV6-6 | CAISYGGELFF | TGTGCCATCAGTTATGGTGGGGAGCTGTTTTTT